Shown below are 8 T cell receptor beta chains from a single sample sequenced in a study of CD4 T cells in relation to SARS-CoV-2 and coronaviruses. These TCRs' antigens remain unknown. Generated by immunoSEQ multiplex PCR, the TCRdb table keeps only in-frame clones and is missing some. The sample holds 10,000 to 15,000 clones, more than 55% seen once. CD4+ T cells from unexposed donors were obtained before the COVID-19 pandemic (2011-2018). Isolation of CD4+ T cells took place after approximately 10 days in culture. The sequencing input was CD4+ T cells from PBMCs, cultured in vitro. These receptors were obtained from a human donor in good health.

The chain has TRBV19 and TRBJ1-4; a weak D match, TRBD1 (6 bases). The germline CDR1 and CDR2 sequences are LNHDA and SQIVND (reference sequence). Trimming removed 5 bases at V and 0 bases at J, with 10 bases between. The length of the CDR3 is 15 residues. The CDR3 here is CASSARTATNEKLFF. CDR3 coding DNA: TGTGCCAGTAGTGCCCGGACAGCAACTAATGAAAAACTGTTTTTT.

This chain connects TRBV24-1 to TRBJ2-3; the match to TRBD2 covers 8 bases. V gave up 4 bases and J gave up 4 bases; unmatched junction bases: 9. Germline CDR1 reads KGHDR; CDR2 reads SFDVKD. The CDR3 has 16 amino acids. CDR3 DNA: TGTGCCACCAGTGACCGAGCGGGAGATCCCGCAGATACGCAGTATTTT. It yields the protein CATSDRAGDPADTQYF.

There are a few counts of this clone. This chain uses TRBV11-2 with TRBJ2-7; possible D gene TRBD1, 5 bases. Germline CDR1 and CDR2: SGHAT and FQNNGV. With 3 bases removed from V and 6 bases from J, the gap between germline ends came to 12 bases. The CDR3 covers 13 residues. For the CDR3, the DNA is TGTGCCAGCAGCTTCATAGGGGTTGGCGAGCAGTACTTC. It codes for CASSFIGVGEQYF.

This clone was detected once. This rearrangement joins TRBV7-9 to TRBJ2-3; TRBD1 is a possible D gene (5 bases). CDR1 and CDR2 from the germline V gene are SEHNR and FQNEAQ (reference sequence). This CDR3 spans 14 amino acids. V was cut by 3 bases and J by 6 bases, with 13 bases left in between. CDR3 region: CASSFSMGQDTQYF. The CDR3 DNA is TGTGCCAGCAGCTTTAGTATGGGGCAGGATACGCAGTATTTT.

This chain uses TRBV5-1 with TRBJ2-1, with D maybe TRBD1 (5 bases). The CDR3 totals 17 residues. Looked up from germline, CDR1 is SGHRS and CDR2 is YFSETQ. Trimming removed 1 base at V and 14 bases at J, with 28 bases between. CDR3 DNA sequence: TGCGCCAGCAGCTTGTTCTCTCAGGGATCGGCTCTGGCTGTGGAGTTCTTC. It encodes CASSLFSQGSALAVEFF.

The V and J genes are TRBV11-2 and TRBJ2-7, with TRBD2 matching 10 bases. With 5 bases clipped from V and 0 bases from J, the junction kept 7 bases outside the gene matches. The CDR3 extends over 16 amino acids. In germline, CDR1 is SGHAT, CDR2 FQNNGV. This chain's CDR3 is CASSLRTSGYSYEQYF. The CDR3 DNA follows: TGTGCCAGCAGCCTCAGGACTAGCGGTTACTCCTACGAGCAGTACTTC.

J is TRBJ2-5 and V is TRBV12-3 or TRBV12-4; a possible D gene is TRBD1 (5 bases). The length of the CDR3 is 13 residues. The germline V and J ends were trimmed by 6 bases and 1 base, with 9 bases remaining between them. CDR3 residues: CASSQGLQETQYF. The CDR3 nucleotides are TGTGCCAGCAGCCAGGGCCTCCAAGAGACCCAGTACTTC.

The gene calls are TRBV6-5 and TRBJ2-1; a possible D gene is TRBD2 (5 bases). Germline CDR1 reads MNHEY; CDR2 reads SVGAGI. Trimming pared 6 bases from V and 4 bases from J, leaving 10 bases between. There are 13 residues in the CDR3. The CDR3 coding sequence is TGTGCCAGCAGCCACGGGGTTTACAATGAGCAGTTCTTC. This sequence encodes CASSHGVYNEQFF.